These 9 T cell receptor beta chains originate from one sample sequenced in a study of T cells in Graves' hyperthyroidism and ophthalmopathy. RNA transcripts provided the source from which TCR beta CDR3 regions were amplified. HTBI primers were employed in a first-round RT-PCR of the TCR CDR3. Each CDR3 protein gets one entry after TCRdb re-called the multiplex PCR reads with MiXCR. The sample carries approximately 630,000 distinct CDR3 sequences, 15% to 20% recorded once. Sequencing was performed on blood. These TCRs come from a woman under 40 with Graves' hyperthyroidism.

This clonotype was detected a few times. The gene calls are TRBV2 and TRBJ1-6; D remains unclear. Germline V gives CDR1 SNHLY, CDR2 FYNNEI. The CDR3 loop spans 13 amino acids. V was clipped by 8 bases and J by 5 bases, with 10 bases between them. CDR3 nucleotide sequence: TGTGCCAGCCGTCAACAAGATAATTCACCCCTCCACTTT. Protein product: CASRQQDNSPLHF.

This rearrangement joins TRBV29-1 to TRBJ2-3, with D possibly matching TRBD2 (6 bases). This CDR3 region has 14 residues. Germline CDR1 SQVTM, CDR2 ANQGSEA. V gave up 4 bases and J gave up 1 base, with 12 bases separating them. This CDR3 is CSVVGGLGTDTQYF. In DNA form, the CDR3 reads TGCAGCGTTGTCGGGGGTCTGGGCACAGATACGCAGTATTTT.

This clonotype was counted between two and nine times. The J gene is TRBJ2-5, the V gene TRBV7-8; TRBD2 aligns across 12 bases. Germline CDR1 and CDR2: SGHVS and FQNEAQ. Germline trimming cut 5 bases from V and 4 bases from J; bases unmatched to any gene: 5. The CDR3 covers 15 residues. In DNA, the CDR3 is TGTGCCAGCAGCCAGGAGACTAGCGGGGGAGAGACCCAGTACTTC. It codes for CASSQETSGGETQYF.

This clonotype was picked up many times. This chain's CDR3 is CASSRGRTYQETQYF. The CDR3, as DNA: TGTGCCAGCAGTAGGGGGAGGACGTACCAAGAGACCCAGTACTTC. The chain uses TRBV6-1 and TRBJ2-5; D may correspond to TRBD1 or TRBD2 (6 bases each). Looked up from germline, CDR1 is MNHNS and CDR2 is SASEGT. V was clipped by 5 bases and J by 0 bases, with 13 bases between them. This CDR3 region has 15 residues.

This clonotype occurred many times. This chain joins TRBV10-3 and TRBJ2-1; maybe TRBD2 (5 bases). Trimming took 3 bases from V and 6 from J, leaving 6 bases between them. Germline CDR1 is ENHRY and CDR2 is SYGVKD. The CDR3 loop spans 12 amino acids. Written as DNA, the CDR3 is TGTGCCATCAGTGACACTAGCAATGAGCAGTTCTTC. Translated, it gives CAISDTSNEQFF.

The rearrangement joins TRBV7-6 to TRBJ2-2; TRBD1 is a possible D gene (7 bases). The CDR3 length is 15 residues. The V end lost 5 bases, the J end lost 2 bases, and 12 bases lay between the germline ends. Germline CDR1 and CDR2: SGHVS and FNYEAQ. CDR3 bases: TGTGCCAGCAGCCAGACAGGGACTAACACCGGGGAGCTGTTTTTT. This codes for CASSQTGTNTGELFF. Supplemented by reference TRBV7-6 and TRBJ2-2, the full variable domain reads GAGVSQSPRYKVTKRGQDVALRCDPISGHVSLYWYRQALGQGPEFLTYFNYEAQQDKSGLPNDRFSAERPEGSISTLTIQRTEQRDSAMYRCASSQTGTNTGELFFGEGSRLTVL.

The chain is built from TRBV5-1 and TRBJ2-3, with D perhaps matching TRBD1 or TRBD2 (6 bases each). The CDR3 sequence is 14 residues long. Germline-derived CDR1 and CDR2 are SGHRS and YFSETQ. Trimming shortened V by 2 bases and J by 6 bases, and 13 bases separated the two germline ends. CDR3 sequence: CASSLGGLWDTQYF. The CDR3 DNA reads TGCGCCAGCAGCTTAGGGGGACTGTGGGATACGCAGTATTTT.

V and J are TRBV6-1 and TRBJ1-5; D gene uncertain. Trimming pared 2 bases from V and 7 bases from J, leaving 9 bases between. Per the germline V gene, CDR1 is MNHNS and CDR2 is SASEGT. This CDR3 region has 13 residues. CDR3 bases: TGTGCCAGCAGTGAAATGACTCAGCAGCCCCAGCATTTT. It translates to CASSEMTQQPQHF.

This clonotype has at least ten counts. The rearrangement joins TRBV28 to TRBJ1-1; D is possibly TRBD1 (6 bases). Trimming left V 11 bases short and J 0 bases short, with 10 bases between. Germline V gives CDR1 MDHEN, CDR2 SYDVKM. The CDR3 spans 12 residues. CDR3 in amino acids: CALGGVNTEAFF. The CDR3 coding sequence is TGTGCCCTAGGGGGGGTGAACACTGAAGCTTTCTTT.